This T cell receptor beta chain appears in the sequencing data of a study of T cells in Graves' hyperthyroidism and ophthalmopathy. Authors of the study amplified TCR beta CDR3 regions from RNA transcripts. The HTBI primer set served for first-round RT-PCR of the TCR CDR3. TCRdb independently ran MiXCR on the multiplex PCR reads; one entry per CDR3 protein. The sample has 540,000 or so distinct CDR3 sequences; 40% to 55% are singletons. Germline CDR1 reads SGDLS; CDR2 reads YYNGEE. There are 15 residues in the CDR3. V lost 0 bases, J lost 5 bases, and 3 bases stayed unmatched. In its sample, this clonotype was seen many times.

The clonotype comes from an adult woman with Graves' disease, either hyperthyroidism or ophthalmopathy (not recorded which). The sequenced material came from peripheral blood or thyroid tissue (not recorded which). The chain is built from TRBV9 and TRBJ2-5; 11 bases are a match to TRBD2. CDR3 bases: TGTGCCAGCAGCGTAGTAGCGGGAGGGGCTGAGACCCAGTACTTC. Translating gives CASSVVAGGAETQYF.